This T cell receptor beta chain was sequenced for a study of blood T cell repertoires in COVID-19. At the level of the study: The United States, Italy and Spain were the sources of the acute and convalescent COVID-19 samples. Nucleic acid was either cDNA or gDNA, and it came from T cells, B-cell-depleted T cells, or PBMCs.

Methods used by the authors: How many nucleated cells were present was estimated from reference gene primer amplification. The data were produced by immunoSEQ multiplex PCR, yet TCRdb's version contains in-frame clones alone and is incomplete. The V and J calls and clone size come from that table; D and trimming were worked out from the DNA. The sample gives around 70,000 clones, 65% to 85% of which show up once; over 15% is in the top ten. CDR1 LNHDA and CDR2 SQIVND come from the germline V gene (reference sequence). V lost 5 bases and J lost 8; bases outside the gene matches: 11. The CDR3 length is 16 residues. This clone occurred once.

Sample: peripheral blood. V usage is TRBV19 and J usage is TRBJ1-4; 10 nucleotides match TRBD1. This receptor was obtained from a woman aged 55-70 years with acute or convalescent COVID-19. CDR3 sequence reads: CASSLSGTGVYEKLFF. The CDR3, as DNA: TGTGCCAGTAGTCTCTCCGGGACAGGGGTTTACGAAAAACTGTTTTTT.